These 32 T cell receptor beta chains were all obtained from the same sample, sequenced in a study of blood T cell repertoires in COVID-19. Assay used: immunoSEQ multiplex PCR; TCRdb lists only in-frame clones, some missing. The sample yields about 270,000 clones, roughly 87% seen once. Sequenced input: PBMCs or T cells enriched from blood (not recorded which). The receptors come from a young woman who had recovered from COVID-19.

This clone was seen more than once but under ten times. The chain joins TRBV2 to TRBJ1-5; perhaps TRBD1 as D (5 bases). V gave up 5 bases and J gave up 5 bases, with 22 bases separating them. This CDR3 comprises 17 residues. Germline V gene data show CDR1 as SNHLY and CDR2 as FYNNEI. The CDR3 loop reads CASSTPRGGFIDQPQHF. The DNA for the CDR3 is TGTGCCAGCAGTACCCCGCGGGGGGGATTTATAGATCAGCCCCAGCATTTT.

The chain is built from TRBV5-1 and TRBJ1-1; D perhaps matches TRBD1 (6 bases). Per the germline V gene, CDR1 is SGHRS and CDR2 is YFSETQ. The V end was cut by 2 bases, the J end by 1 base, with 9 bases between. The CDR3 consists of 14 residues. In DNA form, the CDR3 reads TGCGCCAGCAGCTTCGGGACACCGAACACTGAAGCTTTCTTT. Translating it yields CASSFGTPNTEAFF.

The CDR3 spells CAWSVGGNQPQHF. For the CDR3, the DNA is TGTGCCTGGAGTGTCGGGGGCAATCAGCCCCAGCATTTT. The V call is TRBV30, the J call TRBJ1-5; the D is unclear. Germline CDR1 and CDR2: GTSNPN and SVGIG (reference sequence). V shed 0 bases and J shed 2 bases, with 5 bases lying between them. The CDR3 covers 13 residues.

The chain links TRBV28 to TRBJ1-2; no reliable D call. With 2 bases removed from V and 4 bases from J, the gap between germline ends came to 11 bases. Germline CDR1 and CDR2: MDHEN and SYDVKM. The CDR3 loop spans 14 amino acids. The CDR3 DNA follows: TGTGCCAGCAGTTTAGCGGGGTCTAGCTATGGCTACACCTTC. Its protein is CASSLAGSSYGYTF.

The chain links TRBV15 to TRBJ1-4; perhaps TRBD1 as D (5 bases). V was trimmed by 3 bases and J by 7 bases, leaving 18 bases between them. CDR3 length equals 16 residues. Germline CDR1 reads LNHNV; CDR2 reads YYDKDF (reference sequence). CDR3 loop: CATSRVGTRRGEKLFF. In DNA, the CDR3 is TGTGCCACCAGCAGGGTAGGGACGAGGAGGGGTGAAAAACTGTTTTTT. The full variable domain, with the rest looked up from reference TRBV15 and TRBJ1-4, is DAMVIQNPRYQVTQFGKPVTLSCSQTLNHNVMYWYQQKSSQAPKLLFHYYDKDFNNEADTPDNFQSRRPNTSFCFLDIRSPGLGDTAMYLCATSRVGTRRGEKLFFGSGTQLSVL.

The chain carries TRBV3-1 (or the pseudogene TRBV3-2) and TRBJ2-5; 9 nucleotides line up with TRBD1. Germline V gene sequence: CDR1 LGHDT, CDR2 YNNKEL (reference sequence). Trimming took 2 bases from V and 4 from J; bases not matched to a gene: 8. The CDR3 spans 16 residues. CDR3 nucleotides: TGTGCCAGCAGCCAAAATACAGGGGGCGGAGGAGAGACCCAGTACTTC. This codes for CASSQNTGGGGETQYF.

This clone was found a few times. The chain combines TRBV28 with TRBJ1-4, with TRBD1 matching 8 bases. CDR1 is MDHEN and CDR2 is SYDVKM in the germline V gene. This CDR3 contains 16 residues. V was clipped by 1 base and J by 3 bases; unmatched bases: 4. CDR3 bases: TGTGCCAGCAGTTTATTACAGGGGGGAGCTAATGAAAAACTGTTTTTT. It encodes CASSLLQGGANEKLFF.

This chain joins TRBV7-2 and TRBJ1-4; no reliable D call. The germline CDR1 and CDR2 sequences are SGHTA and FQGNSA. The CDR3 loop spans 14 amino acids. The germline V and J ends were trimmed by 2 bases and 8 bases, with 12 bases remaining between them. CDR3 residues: CASSLSRSGEKLFF. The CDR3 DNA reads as TGTGCCAGCAGCTTAAGCAGGTCTGGAGAAAAACTGTTTTTT. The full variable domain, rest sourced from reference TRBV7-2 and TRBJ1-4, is GAGVSQSPSNKVTEKGKDVELRCDPISGHTALYWYRQSLGQGLEFLIYFQGNSAPDKSGLPSDRFSAERTGGSVSTLTIQRTQQEDSAVYLCASSLSRSGEKLFFGSGTQLSVL.

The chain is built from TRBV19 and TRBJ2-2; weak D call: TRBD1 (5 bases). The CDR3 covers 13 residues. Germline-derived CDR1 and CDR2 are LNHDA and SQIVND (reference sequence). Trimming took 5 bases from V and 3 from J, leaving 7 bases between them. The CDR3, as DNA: TGTGCCAGTAGTCCAGGGTACACCGGGGAGCTGTTTTTT. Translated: CASSPGYTGELFF. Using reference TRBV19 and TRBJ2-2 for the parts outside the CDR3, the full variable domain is DGGITQSPKYLFRKEGQNVTLSCEQNLNHDAMYWYRQDPGQGLRLIYYSQIVNDFQKGDIAEGYSVSREKKESFPLTVTSAQKNPTAFYLCASSPGYTGELFFGEGSRLTVL.

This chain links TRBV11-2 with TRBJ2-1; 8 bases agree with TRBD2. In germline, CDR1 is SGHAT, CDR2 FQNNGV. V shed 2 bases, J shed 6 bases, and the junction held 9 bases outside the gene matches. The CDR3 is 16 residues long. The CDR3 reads CASSLSGTSRRNEQFF. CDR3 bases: TGTGCCAGCAGCTTATCCGGGACTAGTAGGCGCAATGAGCAGTTCTTC.

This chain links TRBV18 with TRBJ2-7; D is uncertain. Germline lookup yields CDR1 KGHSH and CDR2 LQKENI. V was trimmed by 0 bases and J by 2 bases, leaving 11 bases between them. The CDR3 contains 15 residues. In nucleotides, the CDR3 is TGTGCCAGCTCACCACCTTCCCAATCCCCCTACGAGCAGTACTTC. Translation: CASSPPSQSPYEQYF.

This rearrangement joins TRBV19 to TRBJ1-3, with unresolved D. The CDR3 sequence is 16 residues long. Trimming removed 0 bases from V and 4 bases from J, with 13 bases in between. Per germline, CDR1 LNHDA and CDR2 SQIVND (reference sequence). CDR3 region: CASSIEIGISGNTIYF. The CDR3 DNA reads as TGTGCCAGTAGTATAGAAATCGGGATTTCGGGAAACACCATATATTTT.

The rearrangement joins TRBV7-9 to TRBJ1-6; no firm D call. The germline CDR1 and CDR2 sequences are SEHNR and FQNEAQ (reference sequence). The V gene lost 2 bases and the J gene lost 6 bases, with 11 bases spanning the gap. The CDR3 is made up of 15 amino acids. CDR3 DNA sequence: TGTGCCAGCAGCTTATCGGGGTTTCTTAATTCACCCCTCCACTTT. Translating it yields CASSLSGFLNSPLHF.

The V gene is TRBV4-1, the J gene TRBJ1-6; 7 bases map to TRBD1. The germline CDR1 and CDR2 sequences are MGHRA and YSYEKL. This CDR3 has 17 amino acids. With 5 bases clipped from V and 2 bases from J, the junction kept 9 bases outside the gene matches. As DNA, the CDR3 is TGCGCCAGCAGCGACCAGGGACAGCAAACCTATAATTCACCCCTCCACTTT. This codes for CASSDQGQQTYNSPLHF.

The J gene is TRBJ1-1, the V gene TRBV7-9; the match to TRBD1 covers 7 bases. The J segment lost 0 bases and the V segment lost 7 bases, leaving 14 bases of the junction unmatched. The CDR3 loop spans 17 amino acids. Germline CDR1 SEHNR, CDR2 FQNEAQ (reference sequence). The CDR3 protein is CASTPIGGIALNTEAFF. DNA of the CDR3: TGTGCCAGCACACCAATAGGGGGCATCGCCTTGAACACTGAAGCTTTCTTT.

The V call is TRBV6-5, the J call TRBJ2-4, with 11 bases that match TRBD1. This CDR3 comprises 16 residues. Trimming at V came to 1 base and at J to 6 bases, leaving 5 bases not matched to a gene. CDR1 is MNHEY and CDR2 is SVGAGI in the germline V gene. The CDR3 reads CASSYYQGQGVNIQYF. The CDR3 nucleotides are TGTGCCAGCAGTTACTACCAGGGACAGGGGGTAAACATTCAGTACTTC.

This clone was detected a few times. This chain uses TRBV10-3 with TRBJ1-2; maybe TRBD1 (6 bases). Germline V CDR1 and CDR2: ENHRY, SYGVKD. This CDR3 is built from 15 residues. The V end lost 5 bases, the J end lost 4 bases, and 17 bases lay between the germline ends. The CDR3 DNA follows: TGTGCCATCAGTCCATCCCAGGGGAAAGGCTATGGCTACACCTTC. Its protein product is CAISPSQGKGYGYTF.

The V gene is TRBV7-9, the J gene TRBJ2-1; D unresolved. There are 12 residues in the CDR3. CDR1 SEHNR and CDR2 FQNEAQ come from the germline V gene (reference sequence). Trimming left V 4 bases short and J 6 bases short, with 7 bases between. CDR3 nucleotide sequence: TGTGCCAGCAGCTACTCCGGCAATGAGCAGTTCTTC. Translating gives CASSYSGNEQFF.

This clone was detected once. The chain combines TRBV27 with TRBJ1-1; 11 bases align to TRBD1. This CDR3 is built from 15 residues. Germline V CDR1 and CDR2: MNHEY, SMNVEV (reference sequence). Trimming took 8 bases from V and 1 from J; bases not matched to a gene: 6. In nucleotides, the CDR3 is TGTGCCAGCCGCGGACAGGGGGCGCAGAACACTGAAGCTTTCTTT. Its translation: CASRGQGAQNTEAFF.

The CDR3 protein is CSVDETSGRLVNEQFF. As DNA, the CDR3 is TGCAGCGTTGATGAGACTAGCGGGAGGTTAGTAAATGAGCAGTTCTTC. The chain is built from TRBV29-1 and TRBJ2-1, with TRBD2 matching over 13 bases. Losses at the gene ends were 3 bases for V and 7 bases for J; bases not matched to a gene: 9. CDR1 is SQVTM and CDR2 is ANQGSEA in the germline V gene. The CDR3 is 16 amino acids.

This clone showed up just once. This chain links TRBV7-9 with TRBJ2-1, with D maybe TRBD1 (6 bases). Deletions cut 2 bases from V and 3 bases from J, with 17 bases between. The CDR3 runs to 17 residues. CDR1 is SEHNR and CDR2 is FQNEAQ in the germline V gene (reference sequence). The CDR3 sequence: CASSLLPGTSYYNEQFF. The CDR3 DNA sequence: TGTGCCAGCAGCTTACTCCCCGGGACAAGCTACTACAATGAGCAGTTCTTC.

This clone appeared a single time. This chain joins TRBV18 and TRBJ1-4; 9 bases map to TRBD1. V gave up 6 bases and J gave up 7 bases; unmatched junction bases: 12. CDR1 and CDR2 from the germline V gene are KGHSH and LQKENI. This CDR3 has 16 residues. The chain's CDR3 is CASSTQQGALTEKLFF. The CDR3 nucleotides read TGTGCCAGCTCCACCCAACAGGGGGCGTTGACTGAAAAACTGTTTTTT. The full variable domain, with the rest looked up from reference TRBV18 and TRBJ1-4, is NAGVMQNPRHLVRRRGQEARLRCSPMKGHSHVYWYRQLPEEGLKFMVYLQKENIIDESGMPKERFSAEFPKEGPSILRIQQVVRGDSAAYFCASSTQQGALTEKLFFGSGTQLSVL.

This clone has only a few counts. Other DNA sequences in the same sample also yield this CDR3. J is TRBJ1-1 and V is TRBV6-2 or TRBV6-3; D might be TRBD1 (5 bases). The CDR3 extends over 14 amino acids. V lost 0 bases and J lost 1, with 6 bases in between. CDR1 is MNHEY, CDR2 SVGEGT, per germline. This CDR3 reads CASSYSGGNTEAFF. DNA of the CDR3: TGTGCCAGCAGTTACTCGGGGGGGAACACTGAAGCTTTCTTT.

In nucleotides, the CDR3 is TGTGCCAGTAGTATCGGGGGGCCCCAGTACTTC. Translation: CASSIGGPQYF. This sequence joins TRBV19 and TRBJ2-5; TRBD2 might be the D (7 bases). Germline V gene sequence: CDR1 LNHDA, CDR2 SQIVND (reference sequence). CDR3 length equals 11 residues. The V gene lost 3 bases and the J gene lost 9 bases, with 8 bases spanning the gap.

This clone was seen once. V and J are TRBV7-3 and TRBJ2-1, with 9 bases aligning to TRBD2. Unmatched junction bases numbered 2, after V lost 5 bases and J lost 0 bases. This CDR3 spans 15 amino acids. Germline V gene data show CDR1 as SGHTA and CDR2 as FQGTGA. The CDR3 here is CASSQGLASYNEQFF. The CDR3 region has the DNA TGTGCCAGCAGCCAGGGACTAGCCTCCTACAATGAGCAGTTCTTC.

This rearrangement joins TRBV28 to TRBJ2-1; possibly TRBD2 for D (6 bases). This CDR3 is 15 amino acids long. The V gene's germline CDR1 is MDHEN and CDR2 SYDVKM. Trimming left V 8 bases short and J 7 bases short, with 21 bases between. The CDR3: CASDPTHGGANEQFF. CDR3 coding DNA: TGTGCCAGCGATCCCACCCACGGGGGTGCGAATGAGCAGTTCTTC.

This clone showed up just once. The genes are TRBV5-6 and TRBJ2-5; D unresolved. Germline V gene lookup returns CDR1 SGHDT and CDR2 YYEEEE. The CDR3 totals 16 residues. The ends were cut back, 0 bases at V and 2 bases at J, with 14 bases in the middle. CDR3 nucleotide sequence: TGTGCCAGCAGCTTGGAAGGAGTATGGCGTCAAGAGACCCAGTACTTC. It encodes CASSLEGVWRQETQYF.

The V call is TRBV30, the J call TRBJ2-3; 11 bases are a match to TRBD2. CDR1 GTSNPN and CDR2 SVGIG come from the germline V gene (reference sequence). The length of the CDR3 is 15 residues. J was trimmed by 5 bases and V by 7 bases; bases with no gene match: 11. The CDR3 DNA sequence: TGTGCCTCCAGCCTTGGGACTAGCGGACAAGATACGCAGTATTTT. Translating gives CASSLGTSGQDTQYF. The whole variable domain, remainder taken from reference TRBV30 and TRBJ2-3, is SQTIHQWPATLVQPVGSPLSLECTVEGTSNPNLYWYRQAAGRGLQLLFYSVGIGQISSEVPQNLSASRPQDRQFILSSKKLLLSDSGFYLCASSLGTSGQDTQYFGPGTRLTVL.

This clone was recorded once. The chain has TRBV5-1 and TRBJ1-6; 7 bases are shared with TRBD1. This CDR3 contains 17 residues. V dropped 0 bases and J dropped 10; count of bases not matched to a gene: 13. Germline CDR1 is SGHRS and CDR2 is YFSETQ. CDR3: CASSLGQGIFRGSPLHF. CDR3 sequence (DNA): TGCGCCAGCAGCTTGGGACAGGGAATATTTCGTGGCTCACCCCTCCACTTT.

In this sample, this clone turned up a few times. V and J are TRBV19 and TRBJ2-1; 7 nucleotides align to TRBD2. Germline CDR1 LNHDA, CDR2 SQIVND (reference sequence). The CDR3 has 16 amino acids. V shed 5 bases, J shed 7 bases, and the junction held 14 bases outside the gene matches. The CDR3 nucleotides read TGTGCCAGTAGTCCCAACCGGGCCGGGGGGTTTAATGAGCAGTTCTTC. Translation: CASSPNRAGGFNEQFF.

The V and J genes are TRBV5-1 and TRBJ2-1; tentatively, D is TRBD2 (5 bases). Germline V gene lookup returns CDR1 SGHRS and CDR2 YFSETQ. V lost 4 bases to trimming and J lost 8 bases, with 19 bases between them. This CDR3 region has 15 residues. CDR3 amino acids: CASSGKDFESHEQFF. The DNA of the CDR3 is TGCGCCAGCAGCGGGAAGGACTTTGAGTCCCATGAGCAGTTCTTC.

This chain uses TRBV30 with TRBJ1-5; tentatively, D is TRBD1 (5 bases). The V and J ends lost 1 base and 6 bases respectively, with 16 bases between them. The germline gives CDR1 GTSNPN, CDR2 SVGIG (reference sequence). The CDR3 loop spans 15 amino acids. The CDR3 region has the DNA TGTGCCTGGAGTGAAGGACGACAGTATATTCAGCCCCAGCATTTT. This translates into CAWSEGRQYIQPQHF.